Listed here are 18 T cell receptor beta chains from one sample, sequenced in a study of cytomegalovirus exposure and HLA in healthy donors (dated by TCRdb to the late 2010s). Preparation of the library involved the immunoSEQ multiplex PCR assay. The multiplex PCR relied on a mix of 60 forward primers for TCR Vbeta segments and 13 reverse primers for TCR Jbeta segments. TCRdb retrieved this table from immuneACCESS and kept in-frame rearrangements only. Not all clones are present; in checked studies, unresolved V genes account for under half, and no reason is known for the remainder. This sample lists hundreds of thousands of clones; 77% were detected once. The top ten constitute approximately 2.6% of the sample. Sample: PBMCs. The receptor set was obtained from a woman aged 55-70 years in good health and CMV-seropositive.

This clone appeared a few times. J is TRBJ2-5 and V is TRBV28, with 9 bases matching TRBD1. This CDR3 comprises 16 residues. Germline CDR1 is MDHEN and CDR2 is SYDVKM. The trim removed 6 bases at V and 5 bases at J, leaving 13 bases unmatched. The CDR3: CASSTAGTGRWETQYF. The CDR3 DNA reads as TGTGCCAGCAGCACCGCCGGGACAGGGCGGTGGGAGACCCAGTACTTC.

This rearrangement joins TRBV4-1 to TRBJ1-1, with TRBD1 matching over 8 bases. V lost 1 base, J lost 5 bases, and 6 bases stayed unmatched. The CDR3 spans 15 residues. CDR1 is MGHRA and CDR2 is YSYEKL in the germline V gene. CDR3 amino acids: CASSQATGERTEAFF. CDR3 nucleotides: TGCGCCAGCAGCCAAGCGACAGGGGAAAGGACTGAAGCTTTCTTT.

The chain couples TRBV27 to TRBJ2-7, with 14 bases aligning to TRBD2. Trimming cost V 5 bases and J 4 bases; bases outside gene matches: 7. The CDR3 runs 16 residues. Germline CDR1 reads MNHEY; CDR2 reads SMNVEV (reference sequence). CDR3: CASSPRLAGGGYEQYF. The CDR3 DNA reads TGTGCCAGCAGTCCCCGACTAGCGGGGGGGGGATACGAGCAGTACTTC.

With respect to this clone: The identical CDR3 is also encoded by other nucleotide sequences in the sample. CDR3 in amino acids: CASSSDRNTEAFF. The CDR3 nucleotides are TGTGCCAGCAGCTCCGACAGAAACACTGAAGCTTTCTTT. This chain uses TRBV7-2 with TRBJ1-1; D is perhaps TRBD1 (5 bases). Germline-derived CDR1 and CDR2 are SGHTA and FQGNSA. The CDR3 is 13 residues long. Trimming shortened V by 4 bases and J by 2 bases, and 8 bases separated the two germline ends.

The V gene is TRBV4-1, the J gene TRBJ2-1; 11 nucleotides agree with TRBD2. The CDR3 is 15 residues long. Germline V lookup: CDR1 MGHRA, CDR2 YSYEKL. Losses at the gene ends were 3 bases for V and 9 bases for J; bases not matched to a gene: 7. The CDR3 DNA reads TGCGCCAGCAGCCAGCTAGCGGGGGGAAGGGGTGAGCAGTTCTTC. Protein: CASSQLAGGRGEQFF.

This chain joins TRBV21-1 and TRBJ1-2; TRBD1, as called in the table, went unchecked against the DNA. TRBV21-1 is a pseudogene segment. The CDR3 totals 11 residues. The CDR3 DNA reads as TGTGCCAGCGCCAGGGTCCATGGCTACACCTTC. It specifies CASARVHGYTF.

The J gene is TRBJ2-1, the V gene TRBV19, with a weak D call TRBD1 (8 bases). The V end was cut by 3 bases, the J end by 7 bases, with 16 bases between. The V gene's germline CDR1 is LNHDA and CDR2 SQIVND (reference sequence). This CDR3 spans 15 amino acids. CDR3 bases: TGTGCCAGTAGTATCGACAGGGGAGGGGCAAATGAGCAGTTCTTC. It translates to CASSIDRGGANEQFF. Full variable domain (rest looked up from reference TRBV19 and TRBJ2-1): DGGITQSPKYLFRKEGQNVTLSCEQNLNHDAMYWYRQDPGQGLRLIYYSQIVNDFQKGDIAEGYSVSREKKESFPLTVTSAQKNPTAFYLCASSIDRGGANEQFFGPGTRLTVL.

This rearrangement joins TRBV28 to TRBJ2-1; 7 nucleotides match TRBD2. The CDR3 covers 14 residues. The V gene end was trimmed by 5 bases and the J gene end by 6 bases; junction bases not matched to a gene: 7. Germline-derived CDR1 and CDR2 are MDHEN and SYDVKM. CDR3 sequence: CASSGDYGLNEQFF. In nucleotides, the CDR3 is TGTGCCAGCAGTGGGGACTACGGCCTCAATGAGCAGTTCTTC.

The J gene is TRBJ2-7, the V gene TRBV7-2; D is uncertain. The germline V gene encodes CDR1 SGHTA and CDR2 FQGNSA. This CDR3 is 13 amino acids long. With 5 bases removed from V and 0 bases from J, the gap between germline ends came to 8 bases. The CDR3 coding sequence is TGTGCCAGCAGCCTTACCAGCTCCTACGAGCAGTACTTC. This sequence encodes CASSLTSSYEQYF.

This chain connects TRBV11-2 to TRBJ1-4, with TRBD1 as a possible D gene (5 bases). Germline V gives CDR1 SGHAT, CDR2 FQNNGV. The CDR3 loop spans 13 amino acids. V shed 6 bases and J shed 9 bases, with 14 bases lying between them. CDR3 loop: CASSPADSQKLFF. The CDR3 nucleotides are TGTGCCAGCAGTCCTGCCGACAGCCAAAAACTGTTTTTT.

This sequence joins TRBV10-3 and TRBJ1-1, with a tentative D call TRBD1 (5 bases). V was trimmed by 2 bases and J by 8 bases, leaving 6 bases between them. In germline, CDR1 is ENHRY, CDR2 SYGVKD. The CDR3 is 11 residues long. CDR3 nucleotides: TGTGCCATCAGTGAGGACAGAGAAGCTTTCTTT. Its protein is CAISEDREAFF.

This clone was seen a few times. The rearrangement links TRBV6-1 to TRBJ2-5, with TRBD1 as a possible D gene (5 bases). The CDR3 has 14 amino acids. Between the trimmed V and J ends, which lost 6 bases and 5 bases, there was a span of 16 bases. In germline, CDR1 is MNHNS, CDR2 SASEGT. The CDR3: CASRENQGRETQYF. In nucleotides, the CDR3 is TGTGCCAGCAGAGAAAATCAGGGAAGGGAGACCCAGTACTTC.

On this clone itself: Additional DNA sequences in this sample encode the identical CDR3. The J gene is TRBJ1-2, the V gene TRBV30; 7 bases line up with TRBD1. The trim removed 4 bases at V and 4 bases at J, leaving 3 bases unmatched. Germline CDR1 GTSNPN, CDR2 SVGIG (reference sequence). CDR3 size: 12 residues. CDR3 sequence (DNA): TGTGCCTGGACGCAGGGGGGCTATGGCTACACCTTC. It translates to CAWTQGGYGYTF. Together with reference TRBV30 and TRBJ1-2, the CDR3 gives the full variable domain: SQTIHQWPATLVQPVGSPLSLECTVEGTSNPNLYWYRQAAGRGLQLLFYSVGIGQISSEVPQNLSASRPQDRQFILSSKKLLLSDSGFYLCAWTQGGYGYTFGSGTRLTVV.

This chain connects TRBV11-2 to TRBJ2-5, with 9 bases fitting TRBD2. This CDR3 comprises 16 residues. CDR1 is SGHAT, CDR2 FQNNGV, per germline. With 1 base clipped from V and 0 bases from J, the junction kept 3 bases outside the gene matches. CDR3 sequence (DNA): TGTGCCAGCAGCTTAGGAAGCGGGGGGCACCAAGAGACCCAGTACTTC. Encoded protein: CASSLGSGGHQETQYF.

The chain employs TRBV9 and TRBJ1-3, with D unresolved. CDR1 is SGDLS and CDR2 is YYNGEE in the germline V gene. There are 14 residues in the CDR3. Trimming stripped 1 base from V and 1 base from J, with 6 bases between. The CDR3 region has the DNA TGTGCCAGCAGCGTACAGGTTTCTGGAAACACCATATATTTT. Amino acids: CASSVQVSGNTIYF.

The chain recombines TRBV7-9 with TRBJ2-3; 9 nucleotides line up with TRBD2. CDR1 and CDR2 from the germline V gene are SEHNR and FQNEAQ (reference sequence). V trimming: 0 bases; J trimming: 4 bases; junction bases outside the gene matches: 5. The CDR3 length is 16 residues. CDR3: CASSLASGGGPDTQYF. The CDR3 region has the DNA TGTGCCAGCAGCTTAGCTAGCGGGGGCGGCCCAGATACGCAGTATTTT.

In this sample, this clone turned up once. This sequence joins TRBV5-4 and TRBJ2-1; 9 bases map to TRBD2. The CDR3 is made up of 16 amino acids. V was clipped by 0 bases and J by 6 bases; unmatched bases: 7. The germline CDR1 and CDR2 sequences are SGHNT and YYREEE (reference sequence). The CDR3 spells CASSLAGGTSSNEQFF. As DNA, the CDR3 is TGTGCCAGCAGCTTGGCCGGGGGGACTAGCTCCAATGAGCAGTTCTTC.

The chain has TRBV6-5 and TRBJ2-7, with D possibly matching TRBD1 (6 bases). Germline V gene data show CDR1 as MNHEY and CDR2 as SVGAGI. The V end lost 2 bases, the J end lost 4 bases, and 12 bases lay between the germline ends. This CDR3 is built from 14 residues. The CDR3 loop is CASSYAGQRYEQYF. The CDR3 DNA follows: TGTGCCAGCAGTTACGCCGGACAGAGATACGAGCAGTACTTC.